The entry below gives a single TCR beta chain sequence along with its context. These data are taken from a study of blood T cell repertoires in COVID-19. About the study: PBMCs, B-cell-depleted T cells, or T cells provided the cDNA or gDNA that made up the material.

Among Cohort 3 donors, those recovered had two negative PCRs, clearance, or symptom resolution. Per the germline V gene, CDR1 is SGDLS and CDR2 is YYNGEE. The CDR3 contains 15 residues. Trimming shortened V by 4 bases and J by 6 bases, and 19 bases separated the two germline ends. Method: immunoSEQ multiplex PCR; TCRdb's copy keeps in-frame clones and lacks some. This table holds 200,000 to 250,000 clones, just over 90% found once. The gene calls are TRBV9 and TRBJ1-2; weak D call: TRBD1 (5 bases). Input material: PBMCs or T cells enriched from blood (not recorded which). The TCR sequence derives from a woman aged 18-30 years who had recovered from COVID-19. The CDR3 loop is CASSPAGGEGHGYTF. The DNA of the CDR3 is TGTGCCAGCAGCCCAGCCGGGGGAGAGGGACATGGCTACACCTTC.